This T cell receptor beta chain was recovered during a study of T cell changes during pregnancy in multiple sclerosis. J gave up 5 bases and V 6 bases, and 14 bases lay outside the gene matches. Looked up from germline, CDR1 is MDHEN and CDR2 is SYDVKM. There are 16 residues in the CDR3. Sequenced by immunoSEQ multiplex PCR; TCRdb stores in-frame clones only, minus some. The sample includes about 40,000 clones, roughly nine tenths seen only once; the top ten take roughly 7.7%. The material sequenced was CD8+ T cells from peripheral blood mononuclear cells, taken before pregnancy. The TCR sequence derives from a female donor with multiple sclerosis, enrolled in a pregnancy study. This chain connects TRBV28 to TRBJ2-5; 8 bases agree with TRBD1. CDR3 in DNA: TGTGCCAGCAGCTCACCGAGACAGGGGAGTCGGGAGACCCAGTACTTC. Its protein product is CASSSPRQGSRETQYF. Filled out from reference TRBV28 and TRBJ2-5, the complete variable domain reads DVKVTQSSRYLVKRTGEKVFLECVQDMDHENMFWYRQDPGLGLRLIYFSYDVKMKEKGDIPEGYSVSREKKERFSLILESASTNQTSMYLCASSSPRQGSRETQYFGPGTRLLVL.